These T cell receptor beta chains were read from a single sample in a study of T cell responses to AZD1222 COVID-19 vaccine. The assay was immunoSEQ multiplex PCR, and TCRdb's table has in-frame clones only and misses some. The sample records 100,000 or so clones, 75% to 95% being singletons. Source: peripheral blood, taken 28 days after the second AZD1222 dose. These receptors all stem from an adult who received the AZD1222 COVID-19 vaccine. CDR3s include the opening cysteine and the closing phenylalanine or tryptophan. The D gene is left open where the match is weak. The listing skips clone size in some rows; elsewhere it reads once, few, many or a size class.

v_call	d_call	clone_size	j_call	cdr3_aa	cdr3_nt
TRBV12-5	-	-	TRBJ2-5	CASGQTGRQETQYF	TGTGCTAGTGGTCAGACAGGTCGGCAAGAGACCCAGTACTTC
TRBV10-3	TRBD2	-	TRBJ2-1	CATAGGGPYNEQFF	TGTGCCACCGCCGGCGGGGGACCCTACAATGAGCAGTTCTTC
TRBV7-3	-	-	TRBJ1-1	CASSLTAGDTEAFF	TGTGCCAGCAGCTTGACAGCGGGAGACACTGAAGCTTTCTTT
TRBV18	-	-	TRBJ1-5	CASSPSGEHQPQHF	TGTGCCAGCTCACCATCAGGGGAACACCAGCCCCAGCATTTT
TRBV5-7	-	-	TRBJ1-1	CASSLAACTEAFF	TGTGCCAGCAGCTTGGCAGCCTGCACTGAAGCTTTCTTT
TRBV28	TRBD1	once	TRBJ1-2	CASRDRPSGYTF	TGTGCCAGCAGGGACAGGCCGAGTGGCTACACCTTC
TRBV15	-	-	TRBJ1-1	CATSRDRRGAFF	TGTGCCACCAGCAGAGATAGGAGGGGAGCTTTCTTT
TRBV28	-	-	TRBJ2-7	CASSLTGFSYEQYF	TGTGCCAGCAGTTTGACAGGCTTCTCCTACGAGCAGTACTTC
TRBV30	-	-	TRBJ1-6	CAWGLNNSPLHF	TGTGCCTGGGGCCTAAATAATTCACCCCTCCACTTT
TRBV5-1	TRBD1	few	TRBJ1-1	CASSWDSSFTEAFF	TGCGCCAGCAGCTGGGACAGTTCTTTTACTGAAGCTTTCTTT
TRBV5-1	-	-	TRBJ2-7	CASSLSGTTYEQYF	TGCGCCAGCAGCTTGTCGGGAACGACCTACGAGCAGTACTTC
TRBV28	-	-	TRBJ1-5	CASSLRGRNQPQHF	TGTGCCAGCAGTTTGCGGGGCCGGAATCAGCCCCAGCATTTT
TRBV12-3/TRBV12-4	-	few	TRBJ1-2	CASTPLGGSGYTF	TGTGCCAGCACCCCTTTGGGAGGGTCTGGCTACACCTTC
TRBV11-2	TRBD1	-	TRBJ2-7	CASSYGQAYEQYF	TGTGCCAGCAGCTACGGACAGGCATACGAGCAGTACTTC
TRBV7-9	-	-	TRBJ2-1	CASSFPQGSYNEQFF	TGTGCCAGCAGCTTCCCCCAGGGATCCTACAATGAGCAGTTCTTC
TRBV24-1	TRBD1	-	TRBJ2-1	CATSDRGTYNEQFF	TGTGCCACCAGTGACAGGGGGACCTACAATGAGCAGTTCTTC
TRBV3-1/TRBV3-2	TRBD2	-	TRBJ2-1	CASSQQWGGGDNEQFF	TGTGCCAGCAGCCAACAGTGGGGCGGGGGAGACAATGAGCAGTTCTTC
TRBV25-1	-	-	TRBJ2-2	CASWGSANTGELFF	TGTGCCAGCTGGGGTAGCGCGAACACCGGGGAGCTGTTTTTT
TRBV5-1	TRBD1	-	TRBJ1-1	CASSYGTGGFEAFF	TGCGCCAGCAGTTACGGGACAGGGGGATTTGAAGCTTTCTTT
TRBV2	-	-	TRBJ1-5	CASSVGDQPQHF	TGTGCCAGCAGTGTAGGGGATCAGCCCCAGCATTTT
TRBV5-1	TRBD1	-	TRBJ1-2	CASSQGQGAGGYTF	TGCGCCAGCAGCCAGGGACAGGGGGCAGGTGGCTACACCTTC
TRBV5-1	-	-	TRBJ2-1	CASSPVALSSYNEQFF	TGCGCCAGCAGCCCGGTAGCGCTTAGCTCCTACAATGAGCAGTTCTTC
TRBV2	TRBD1	-	TRBJ1-4	CASRRQGGTNEKLFF	TGTGCCAGCAGGCGACAGGGGGGGACTAATGAAAAACTGTTTTTT
TRBV3-1/TRBV3-2	-	-	TRBJ2-5	CASSPSQGQETQYF	TGTGCCAGCAGCCCCTCGCAGGGCCAAGAGACCCAGTACTTC
TRBV27	TRBD1	-	TRBJ1-1	CASSLTDRGRRNTEAFF	TGTGCCAGCAGTTTAACGGACAGGGGGCGTAGGAACACTGAAGCTTTCTTT
TRBV15	TRBD1	-	TRBJ2-5	CATSRENRGLQETQYF	TGTGCCACCAGCAGAGAGAACAGGGGTTTACAAGAGACCCAGTACTTC
TRBV7-9	TRBD1	-	TRBJ2-1	CASSPDRVVYNEQFF	TGTGCCAGCAGCCCTGACAGGGTAGTTTACAATGAGCAGTTCTTC
TRBV7-9	-	-	TRBJ2-3	CASRRGSSTDTQYF	TGTGCCAGCCGCCGGGGAAGTAGCACAGATACGCAGTATTTT
TRBV18	TRBD2	-	TRBJ2-2	CASSPGLAGAAGELFF	TGTGCCAGCTCACCAGGTCTAGCGGGAGCGGCCGGGGAGCTGTTTTTT
TRBV6-5	-	-	TRBJ2-1	CASSTGSGGLNEQFF	TGTGCCAGCAGTACAGGGAGTGGGGGGCTAAATGAGCAGTTCTTC
TRBV21-1	-	-	TRBJ1-2	CASSKVRPHLNYGYTF	TGTGCCAGCAGCAAAGTGAGACCCCACCTTAACTATGGCTACACCTTC